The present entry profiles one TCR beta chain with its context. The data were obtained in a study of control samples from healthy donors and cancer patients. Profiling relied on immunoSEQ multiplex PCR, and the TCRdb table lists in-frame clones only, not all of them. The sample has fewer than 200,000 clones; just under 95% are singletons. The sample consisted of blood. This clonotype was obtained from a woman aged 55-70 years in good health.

The CDR3 reads CASNYPRQPNYGYTF. CDR3 nucleotide sequence: TGTGCCAGCAACTACCCCCGACAGCCGAACTATGGCTACACCTTC. The chain combines TRBV12-1 with TRBJ1-2; the table names TRBD1, a call not compared with the DNA. TRBV12-1 is given as a pseudogene. The CDR3 length is 15 residues.